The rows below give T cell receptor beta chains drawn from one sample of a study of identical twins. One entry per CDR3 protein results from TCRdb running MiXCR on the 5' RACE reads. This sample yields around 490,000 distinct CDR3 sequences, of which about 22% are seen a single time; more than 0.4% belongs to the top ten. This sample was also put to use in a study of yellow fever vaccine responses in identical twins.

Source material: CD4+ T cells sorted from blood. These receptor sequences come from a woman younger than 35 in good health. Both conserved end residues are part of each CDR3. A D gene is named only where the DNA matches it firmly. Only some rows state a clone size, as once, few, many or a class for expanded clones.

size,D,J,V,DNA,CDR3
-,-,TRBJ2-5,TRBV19,TGTGCCAGTACTGACAGAGGCCGTAGCGAGACCCAGTACTTC,CASTDRGRSETQYF
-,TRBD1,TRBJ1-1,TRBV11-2,TGTGCCAGCAGCCCTGACAGGGCGAGCACTGAAGCTTTCTTT,CASSPDRASTEAFF
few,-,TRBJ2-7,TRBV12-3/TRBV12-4,TGTGCCAGCAGTTCAGGCAGCCGCTACGAGCAGTACTTC,CASSSGSRYEQYF
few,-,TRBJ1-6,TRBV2,TGTGCCAGCAGTCACTCCAATTCACCCCTCCACTTT,CASSHSNSPLHF
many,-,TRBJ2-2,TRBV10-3,TGTGCCACCGCCCACACCGGGGAGCTGTTTTTT,CATAHTGELFF
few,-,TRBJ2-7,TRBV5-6,TGTGCCAGCAGCTTGGTGGGCCCCAGACTTTTTCAATCCTACGAGCAGTACTTC,CASSLVGPRLFQSYEQYF
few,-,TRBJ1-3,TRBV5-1,TGCGCCACCAGGCCTAATTGGGATGGAAACACCATATATTTT,CATRPNWDGNTIYF
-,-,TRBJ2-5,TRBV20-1,TGCAGTGCTAGAGACGCCAGGGCCCCCCAAGAGACCCAGTACTTC,CSARDARAPQETQYF
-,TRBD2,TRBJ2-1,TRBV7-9,TGTGCCAGCAGCTTAGGTGGTAATAGCGGGAGACACAATGAGCAGTTCTTC,CASSLGGNSGRHNEQFF
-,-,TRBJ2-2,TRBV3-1,TGTGCCAGCAGCCGCCGGGTGGGGGTGTTGAACACCGGGGAGCTGTTTTTT,CASSRRVGVLNTGELFF
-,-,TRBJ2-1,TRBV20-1,TGCAGTGCTAGAGATCTTGAGGGATTAGACAATGAGCAGTTCTTC,CSARDLEGLDNEQFF
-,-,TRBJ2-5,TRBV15,TGTGCCACCAGCAGAGCTAGTACGAGAACCGGGAATCAAGAGACCCAGTACTTC,CATSRASTRTGNQETQYF
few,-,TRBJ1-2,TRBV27,TGTGCCAGCAGTCCGATGGGGGCAGTAAGCACTGGCTATGGCTACACCTTC,CASSPMGAVSTGYGYTF
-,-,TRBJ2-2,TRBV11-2,TGTGCCAGCAGCTTATCGGGGCCGCTGAACACCGGGGAGCTGTTTTTT,CASSLSGPLNTGELFF
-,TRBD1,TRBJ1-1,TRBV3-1,TGTGCCAGCAGCCCGACAGGGTTCACTGAAGCTTTCTTT,CASSPTGFTEAFF
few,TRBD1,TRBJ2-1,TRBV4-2,TGTGCCAGCAGCCAAGAAGGGTGGGCAGGGGGCTCCTACAATGAGCAGTTCTTC,CASSQEGWAGGSYNEQFF
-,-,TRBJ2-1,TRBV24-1,TGTGCCACCAGTCGACAGGGAGGTTCGGACAATGAGCAGTTCTTC,CATSRQGGSDNEQFF
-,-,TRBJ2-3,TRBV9,TGTGCCAGCAGCGTAGCAGAGACTAGCACAGATACGCAGTATTTT,CASSVAETSTDTQYF
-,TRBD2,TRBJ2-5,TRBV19,TGTGCCAGTAGTATATGGCCCTGGACTAGCGGTGACACTGAAGAGACCCAGTACTTC,CASSIWPWTSGDTEETQYF
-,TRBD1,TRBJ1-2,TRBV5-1,TGCGCCAGCAGCCCGGACAGGAGAAGTTATGGCTACACCTTC,CASSPDRRSYGYTF
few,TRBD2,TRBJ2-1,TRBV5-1,TGCGCCAGCAATCAAGCGGGGTCCTACAATGAGCAGTTCTTC,CASNQAGSYNEQFF
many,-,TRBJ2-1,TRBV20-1,TGCAGTGCTAGAGTGGGTCGGCCGAGCTCCTACAATGAGCAGTTCTTC,CSARVGRPSSYNEQFF
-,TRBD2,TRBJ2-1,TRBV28,TGTGCCAGCAGCACCGGACTAGCGGGAGGGAACTCCTACAATGAGCAGTTCTTC,CASSTGLAGGNSYNEQFF
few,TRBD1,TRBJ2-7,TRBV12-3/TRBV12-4,TGTGCCAGCAGTTTGGGACAGGCCACTTACGAGCAGTACTTC,CASSLGQATYEQYF
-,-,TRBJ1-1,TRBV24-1,TGTGCCACCAGGGGTCGAGGATCTGAAGCTTTCTTT,CATRGRGSEAFF
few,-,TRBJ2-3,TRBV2,TGTGCCAGCAGGACCGAAGCGGCTAGCACAGATACGCAGTATTTT,CASRTEAASTDTQYF
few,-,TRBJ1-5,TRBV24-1,TGTGCCACCAGTGAGGGGAATAATCAGCCCCAGCATTTT,CATSEGNNQPQHF
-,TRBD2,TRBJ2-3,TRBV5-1,TGCGCCAGCAGCATTAGCGGGAGGCGCACAGATACGCAGTATTTT,CASSISGRRTDTQYF
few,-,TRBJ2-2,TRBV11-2,TGTGCCAGCAGCCCCGCCGGGACATTGAACACCGGGGAGCTGTTTTTT,CASSPAGTLNTGELFF
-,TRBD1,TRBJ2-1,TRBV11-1,TGTGCCAGCAGCTTAGGAGGGACAGGGATTAGCTCCTACAATGAGCAGTTCTTC,CASSLGGTGISSYNEQFF
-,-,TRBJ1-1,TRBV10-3,TGTGCCATCAGTGGAGGATACGTCACTGAAGCTTTCTTT,CAISGGYVTEAFF
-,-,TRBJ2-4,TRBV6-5,TGTGCCAGCAGTTACTCAGGGGAGGTTGGCATTCAGTACTTC,CASSYSGEVGIQYF
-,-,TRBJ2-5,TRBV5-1,TGCGCCAGCAGCATCGTCCAAGAGACCCAGTACTTC,CASSIVQETQYF
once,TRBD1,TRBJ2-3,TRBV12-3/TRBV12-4,TGTGCCAGCAGTGTGGGACAGCTTAGCACAGATACGCAGTATTTT,CASSVGQLSTDTQYF
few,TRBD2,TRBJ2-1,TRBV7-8,TGTGCCAGCAGCTCGCTTGGCCTAGCGGGAAGCTTTAATGAGCAGTTCTTC,CASSSLGLAGSFNEQFF
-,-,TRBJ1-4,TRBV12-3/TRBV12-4,TGTGCCAGCAGTTTGCAGGCTGTGACTGAAAAACTGTTTTTT,CASSLQAVTEKLFF
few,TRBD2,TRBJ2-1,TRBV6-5,TGTGCCAGCAGTTACCTGAAAACTAGCGGGGCTCACAATGAGCAGTTCTTC,CASSYLKTSGAHNEQFF
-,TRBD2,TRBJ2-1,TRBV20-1,TGCAGTGCCCCTCATGGGGAGGCGGGAGGGGGGGCGGCCGGCAATGAGCAGTTCTTC,CSAPHGEAGGGAAGNEQFF
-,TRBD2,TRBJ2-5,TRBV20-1,TGCAGTGCTAGAGGGGGGGGGTACGAGACCCAGTACTTC,CSARGGGYETQYF
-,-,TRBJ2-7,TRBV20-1,TGCAGTGCGGGCGGAGTGGGGTCGTTGTCCTACGAGCAGTACTTC,CSAGGVGSLSYEQYF
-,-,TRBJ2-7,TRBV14,TGTGCCAGCAGCCAAGGGCGACTAACCTCCGGCGAGCAGTACTTC,CASSQGRLTSGEQYF
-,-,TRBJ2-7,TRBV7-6,TGTGCCAGCAGCTTAGAGCAAGGGTACTCCTACGAGCAGTACTTC,CASSLEQGYSYEQYF
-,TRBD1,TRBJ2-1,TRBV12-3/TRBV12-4,TGTGCCAGCAACGGGGGGACAGGGTACAATGAGCAGTTCTTC,CASNGGTGYNEQFF
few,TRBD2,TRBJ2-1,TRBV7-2,TGTGCCAGCAGCCCCGGGAGGGGGAGGGGCAATGAGCAGTTCTTC,CASSPGRGRGNEQFF